This is a list of T cell receptor beta chains from one sample in a study of post-analysis software for immune sequencing data. TCRdb independently ran MiXCR on the PCR reads; one entry per CDR3 protein. Of some 500,000 distinct CDR3 sequences listed, over 35% are singletons. The specimen sequenced was blood. These TCRs come from a girl aged 5-17 years with multiple sclerosis. CDR3s include the opening cysteine and the closing phenylalanine or tryptophan. A D gene is named only where the DNA matches it firmly. The size field is filled for only some rows; it gives once, few, many or a size class.

TRBV5-6	-	TRBJ2-7	-	TGTGCCAGCAATCCTCTGGGGGCCGGCTCCTACGAGCAGTACTTC	CASNPLGAGSYEQYF
TRBV7-3	TRBD1	TRBJ1-1	few	TGTGCCAGCAGCTTAACGGGGACAGGGATGACTGAAGCTTTCTTT	CASSLTGTGMTEAFF
TRBV7-9	TRBD1	TRBJ1-6	-	TGTGCCAGCAGCAACCAGGGGGCTTCCTATAATTCACCCCTCCACTTT	CASSNQGASYNSPLHF
TRBV4-1	-	TRBJ2-7	once	TGCGCCAGCAGCCAAGTCCCCTCCTACGAGCAGTACTTC	CASSQVPSYEQYF
TRBV20-1	TRBD1	TRBJ2-5	-	TGCAGTGCTCCTAGAGACAGGGGGCGAGAGACCCAGTACTTC	CSAPRDRGRETQYF
TRBV20-1	-	TRBJ2-7	-	TGCAGTGCTAGTGAAAGCGGGCCCCCCTACGAGCAGTACTTC	CSASESGPPYEQYF
TRBV28	-	TRBJ2-7	many	TGTGCCAGCCGCCCTCCGGGGGGCGACGAGCAGTACTTC	CASRPPGGDEQYF
TRBV9	-	TRBJ2-7	few	TGTGCCAGCAGCGTAGCTCTCGGTTTGGAGCAGTACTTC	CASSVALGLEQYF
TRBV5-1	-	TRBJ2-5	-	TGCGCCAGCAGCACAAACGCGGGACCGGGGGAGACCCAGTACTTC	CASSTNAGPGETQYF
TRBV4-1	TRBD2	TRBJ2-7	few	TGCGCCAGCAGCCTAACGGGACTAGCGGGAGCCGAGCAGTACTTC	CASSLTGLAGAEQYF
TRBV6-6	TRBD2	TRBJ2-1	-	TGTGCCAGCACCCTAGTAATAGCGGGGAGGGGCAATGAGCAGTTCTTC	CASTLVIAGRGNEQFF
TRBV5-1	TRBD2	TRBJ2-1	-	TGCGCCAGCAGCTTGGGGACTAGTCCTAATGAGCAGTTCTTC	CASSLGTSPNEQFF
TRBV5-6	-	TRBJ2-7	-	TGTGCCAGCAGCTTGATCTGGACAGAATCCTACGAGCAGTACTTC	CASSLIWTESYEQYF
TRBV7-9	-	TRBJ2-1	once	TGTGCCAGCAGCTTAGAGAGCTACGAGCAGTTCTTC	CASSLESYEQFF
TRBV5-1	-	TRBJ2-3	few	TGCGCCAGCAGCTTCGGGCAGCCCACAGATACGCAGTATTTT	CASSFGQPTDTQYF
TRBV7-2	-	TRBJ2-5	-	TGTGCCAGCAGCTCCTGGCAGGAGGAAGAGACCCAGTACTTC	CASSSWQEEETQYF
TRBV6-2/TRBV6-3	TRBD2	TRBJ2-1	-	TGTGCCAGCAGTGCGGGGGGCTATGAGCAGTTCTTC	CASSAGGYEQFF
TRBV7-9	TRBD2	TRBJ2-1	-	TGTGCCAGCAGCGAGGGACTAGCGGGAGTGAGTGAGCAGTTCTTC	CASSEGLAGVSEQFF